These 29 T cell receptor beta chains originate from one sample sequenced in a study of T cells in Graves' hyperthyroidism and ophthalmopathy. The source material, RNA transcripts, was used to amplify TCR beta CDR3 regions. The study used the HTBI primer set for a first-round RT-PCR of the TCR CDR3. Via MiXCR, TCRdb re-called the multiplex PCR reads, giving one row per CDR3 protein. The data hold about 620,000 distinct CDR3 sequences, with around 16% observed a single time. The material sequenced was blood. These receptor sequences come from a woman aged 25 to 39 with Graves' hyperthyroidism.

At least ten counts were recorded for this clonotype. The chain employs TRBV7-9 and TRBJ2-1, with D maybe TRBD2 (5 bases). Trimming cost V 2 bases and J 8 bases, with 13 bases left between them. The germline V gene encodes CDR1 SEHNR and CDR2 FQNEAQ (reference sequence). There are 14 residues in the CDR3. CDR3: CASSLRAGADEQFF. Written as DNA, the CDR3 is TGTGCCAGCAGCTTAAGGGCTGGAGCGGATGAGCAGTTCTTC.

This clonotype was seen many times. The chain has TRBV7-3 and TRBJ2-3, with D perhaps matching TRBD2 (5 bases). The germline gives CDR1 SGHTA, CDR2 FQGTGA. Deletions cut 0 bases from V and 5 bases from J, with 12 bases between. The CDR3 covers 15 residues. CDR3 loop: CASSLTGGVKDTQYF. The DNA for the CDR3 is TGTGCCAGCAGCTTAACTGGAGGAGTAAAAGATACGCAGTATTTT.

This clonotype was counted ten times or more. The chain is built from TRBV20-1 and TRBJ2-3, with D unresolved. This CDR3 spans 10 amino acids. V lost 5 bases and J 2 bases, leaving 2 bases between the germline ends. The V gene's germline CDR1 is DFQATT and CDR2 SNEGSKA (reference sequence). CDR3 sequence: CSAYTDTQYF. Here the CDR3 DNA reads TGCAGTGCTTACACAGATACGCAGTATTTT.

CDR3: CASSIRLYLNTGELFF. CDR3 nucleotides: TGTGCCAGTAGTATTAGACTCTACCTAAACACCGGGGAGCTGTTTTTT. The rearrangement links TRBV19 to TRBJ2-2, with D unclear. The germline V gene encodes CDR1 LNHDA and CDR2 SQIVND (reference sequence). Trimming left V 3 bases short and J 2 bases short, with 13 bases between. This CDR3 has 16 residues. The variable domain in full, with the rest retrieved from reference TRBV19 and TRBJ2-2, is DGGITQSPKYLFRKEGQNVTLSCEQNLNHDAMYWYRQDPGQGLRLIYYSQIVNDFQKGDIAEGYSVSREKKESFPLTVTSAQKNPTAFYLCASSIRLYLNTGELFFGEGSRLTVL.

This chain joins TRBV5-6 and TRBJ2-5, with D possibly being TRBD1 or TRBD2 (7 bases each). Trimming left V 4 bases short and J 5 bases short, with 18 bases between. In germline, CDR1 is SGHDT, CDR2 YYEEEE. The CDR3 runs 15 residues. The CDR3, as DNA: TGTGCCAGCAGCCCACCCGGGACAGCGGGGGAGACCCAGTACTTC. Its translation is CASSPPGTAGETQYF.

The V and J genes are TRBV29-1 and TRBJ1-1; the D gene is possibly TRBD1 (5 bases). The V gene lost 4 bases and the J gene lost 1 base, with 16 bases spanning the gap. CDR1 and CDR2 from the germline V gene are SQVTM and ANQGSEA. CDR3 size: 15 residues. This CDR3 reads CSVVGRAGSNTEAFF. The CDR3, as DNA: TGCAGCGTTGTGGGCCGGGCAGGGTCGAACACTGAAGCTTTCTTT.

This chain links TRBV5-1 with TRBJ1-4, with D tentatively TRBD1 (5 bases). The CDR3 spans 18 residues. CDR1 and CDR2 (germline): SGHRS, YFSETQ. Trimming shortened V by 4 bases and J by 8 bases, and 27 bases separated the two germline ends. DNA of the CDR3: TGCGCCAGCAGCCCACTCCCCTTGGGGGGAGGTGTTCAGGAAAAACTGTTTTTT. It yields the protein CASSPLPLGGGVQEKLFF.

There are many counts of this clonotype. V and J are TRBV30 and TRBJ2-3; 13 bases line up with TRBD2. The CDR3 is 16 residues long. The ends lost 1 base at V and 3 bases at J; junction bases unmatched: 4. Germline lookup yields CDR1 GTSNPN and CDR2 SVGIG (reference sequence). CDR3 in amino acids: CAWSGTSGSSTDTQYF. CDR3 nucleotides: TGTGCCTGGAGTGGGACTAGCGGGAGTAGTACAGATACGCAGTATTTT.

The rearrangement links TRBV5-1 to TRBJ2-1; TRBD2 matches at 12 bases. The CDR3 sequence is 14 residues long. Trimming took 0 bases from V and 15 from J; bases not matched to a gene: 7. Germline loops: CDR1 SGHRS, CDR2 YFSETQ. DNA for the CDR3: TGCGCCAGCAGCTTGGGTCCAGGGACTAGCGGGCTGTTCTTC. This gives the protein CASSLGPGTSGLFF.

This clonotype showed up many times. This chain links TRBV15 with TRBJ2-1; 9 positions match TRBD2. The CDR3 totals 13 residues. V was pared by 8 bases and J by 6 bases, with 5 bases of the junction left unmatched. Germline V gene data show CDR1 as LNHNV and CDR2 as YYDKDF (reference sequence). The DNA of the CDR3 is TGTGCCACCTCAGCGGGAGGAAGCAATGAGCAGTTCTTC. This codes for CATSAGGSNEQFF.

The table lists this clonotype with many counts. The chain couples TRBV7-3 to TRBJ2-3, with TRBD1 identical over 7 bases. CDR1 and CDR2 (germline): SGHTA, FQGTGA. The CDR3 spans 15 residues. Losses at the gene ends were 4 bases for V and 0 bases for J; bases not matched to a gene: 4. This CDR3 is CASSSTGASTDTQYF. The CDR3 nucleotides are TGTGCCAGCAGCTCTACAGGGGCTAGCACAGATACGCAGTATTTT.

V gene TRBV10-2 combines with J gene TRBJ2-6; TRBD1 is a possible D gene (6 bases). This CDR3 has 14 residues. The germline CDR1 and CDR2 sequences are WSHSY and SAAADI. Trimming pared 8 bases from V and 0 bases from J, leaving 8 bases between. The CDR3 is CASSGVSGANVLTF. The DNA for the CDR3 is TGCGCCAGCTCAGGGGTCTCTGGGGCCAACGTCCTGACTTTC.

This clonotype turned up a few times. In nucleotides, the CDR3 is TGCGCCAGCTACATCGATCGCCCAGATACGCAGTATTTT. Its protein is CASYIDRPDTQYF. V gene TRBV5-1 combines with J gene TRBJ2-3; D is unresolved. CDR1 is SGHRS and CDR2 is YFSETQ in the germline V gene. The ends were cut back, 7 bases at V and 4 bases at J, with 13 bases in the middle. This CDR3 is built from 13 residues.

This chain uses TRBV11-2 with TRBJ2-1, with D unresolved. V lost 2 bases and J lost 6, with 8 bases in between. The V gene's germline CDR1 is SGHAT and CDR2 FQNNGV. The CDR3 loop spans 13 amino acids. The CDR3 DNA reads as TGTGCCAGCAGCTTATTCTCCACCAATGAGCAGTTCTTC. As protein: CASSLFSTNEQFF.

The sample holds many counts of this clonotype. This chain connects TRBV12-3 or TRBV12-4 to TRBJ2-5; D unresolved. The CDR3 loop spans 12 amino acids. Trimming removed 1 base from V and 7 bases from J, with 7 bases in between. The CDR3 coding sequence is TGTGCCAGCAGTTTAGATTCAGGGACCCAGTACTTC. This gives the protein CASSLDSGTQYF.

J is TRBJ1-1 and V is TRBV9, with D unresolved. CDR1 and CDR2 from the germline V gene are SGDLS and YYNGEE. The CDR3 has 13 amino acids. V lost 0 bases, J lost 6 bases, and 9 bases lay in between. The CDR3 region is CASSVVAGAEAFF. The CDR3 bases are TGTGCCAGCAGCGTAGTGGCAGGTGCTGAAGCTTTCTTT.

This clonotype was observed many times. The chain recombines TRBV7-2 with TRBJ2-1; tentatively, D is TRBD1 (7 bases). The CDR3 runs 17 residues. Germline CDR1 SGHTA, CDR2 FQGNSA. V gave up 5 bases and J gave up 5 bases, with 22 bases separating them. CDR3 nucleotide sequence: TGTGCCAGCAGCCCCCAGGGGGGTTATTCATTAAACAATGAGCAGTTCTTC. Its protein is CASSPQGGYSLNNEQFF.

This clonotype appeared many times. The rearrangement uses TRBV2 and TRBJ1-1; D unclear. This CDR3 has 16 residues. Germline-derived CDR1 and CDR2 are SNHLY and FYNNEI. Trimming removed 5 bases from V and 6 bases from J, with 22 bases in between. CDR3 protein: CASSLPSSSVRSEAFF. DNA for the CDR3: TGTGCCAGCAGTCTACCCAGCTCCTCCGTTCGGTCTGAAGCTTTCTTT.

This chain connects TRBV9 to TRBJ2-2; D possibly corresponds to TRBD2 (5 bases). The germline CDR1 and CDR2 sequences are SGDLS and YYNGEE. V gave up 0 bases and J gave up 2 bases, with 11 bases separating them. The CDR3 is 16 amino acids. In nucleotides, the CDR3 is TGTGCCAGCAGCGTAGAGGTGGGAGCAAACACCGGGGAGCTGTTTTTT. This encodes CASSVEVGANTGELFF.

In its sample, this clonotype was seen many times. The rearrangement uses TRBV11-1 and TRBJ2-7; no clear D. The CDR3 runs 16 residues. Germline CDR1 is SGHAT and CDR2 is FQDESV (reference sequence). V gave up 4 bases and J gave up 2 bases, with 18 bases separating them. CDR3 bases: TGTGCCAGCAGCTCCCCTAGGCACTCCGAGACCTACGAGCAGTACTTC. Translation gives CASSSPRHSETYEQYF.

This clonotype was counted many times. The gene calls are TRBV5-1 and TRBJ1-2; TRBD1 is a possible D gene (5 bases). CDR1 SGHRS and CDR2 YFSETQ come from the germline V gene. V was shortened by 4 bases and J by 3 bases, with 22 bases between the two germline ends. CDR3 length: 17 amino acids. The CDR3 bases are TGCGCCAGCAGCCAAGGGCCACAGGTTTTTGAGGACTATGGCTACACCTTC. As protein: CASSQGPQVFEDYGYTF.

This clonotype occurred a few times. This clone may be a read error of a much larger clone one base away. The genes are TRBV6-2 or TRBV6-3 and TRBJ2-1; D may be TRBD1 (6 bases). The length of the CDR3 is 13 residues. Trimming cost V 6 bases and J 1 base, with 7 bases left between them. The germline gives CDR1 MNHEY, CDR2 SVGEGT. The CDR3 loop is CASRDRSYNEQFF. The CDR3 nucleotides are TGTGCCAGCAGGGACAGATCCTACAATGAGCAGTTCTTC.

At least ten counts were recorded for this clonotype. This chain connects TRBV12-3 or TRBV12-4 to TRBJ2-7, with D maybe TRBD2 (6 bases). This CDR3 comprises 14 residues. V was pared by 4 bases and J by 6 bases, with 16 bases between. The CDR3 here is CASSSGLMWGEQYF. The CDR3 DNA reads TGTGCCAGCAGTTCGGGACTCATGTGGGGCGAGCAGTACTTC.

This clonotype was recorded many times. J is TRBJ2-7 and V is TRBV6-6; 7 bases agree with TRBD2. Germline trimming cut 0 bases from V and 5 bases from J; bases unmatched to any gene: 7. The CDR3 spans 15 residues. Germline lookup yields CDR1 MNHNY and CDR2 SVGAGI (reference sequence). CDR3 in amino acids: CASSYSTAGVHEQYF. The CDR3 bases are TGTGCCAGCAGTTACTCGACGGCGGGAGTTCACGAGCAGTACTTC.

V usage is TRBV2 and J usage is TRBJ2-2; the D is unclear. Germline V gives CDR1 SNHLY, CDR2 FYNNEI. The CDR3 extends over 14 amino acids. Trimming removed 6 bases from V and 5 bases from J, with 13 bases in between. The CDR3 here is CASSRLSATGELFF. DNA of the CDR3: TGTGCCAGCAGCCGACTTTCTGCGACCGGGGAGCTGTTTTTT.

There are many counts of this clonotype. The chain uses TRBV7-2 and TRBJ2-1; D not certain. The CDR3 is made up of 13 amino acids. From germline, CDR1 is SGHTA and CDR2 FQGNSA. Trimming took off 3 bases at V and 7 bases at J, with 10 bases between the two ends. Here the CDR3 DNA reads TGTGCCAGCAGCTTCCCCCCCTCTAATGAGCAGTTCTTC. This codes for CASSFPPSNEQFF.

This clonotype appeared a few times. The chain is built from TRBV7-8 and TRBJ2-7; D is perhaps TRBD1 or TRBD2 (7 bases each). The V gene lost 5 bases and the J gene lost 3 bases, with 23 bases spanning the gap. The CDR3 is made up of 17 amino acids. Per the germline V gene, CDR1 is SGHVS and CDR2 is FQNEAQ. The CDR3 sequence is CASSPTTGRVLSYEQYF. The CDR3 nucleotides read TGTGCCAGCAGCCCGACGACAGGGAGGGTATTGAGCTACGAGCAGTACTTC.

This clonotype was seen many times. The chain has TRBV7-2 and TRBJ2-3, with D unclear. The CDR3 length is 12 residues. V dropped 5 bases and J dropped 8 bases, with 11 bases sitting between them. Germline V gives CDR1 SGHTA, CDR2 FQGNSA. CDR3 nucleotide sequence: TGTGCCAGCAGCCCCGTCGACTCTACGCAGTATTTT. It codes for CASSPVDSTQYF.

The chain combines TRBV6-2 or TRBV6-3 with TRBJ2-2; D tentatively reads TRBD1 or TRBD2 (5 bases each). CDR3 size: 14 residues. CDR1 is MNHEY and CDR2 is SVGEGT in the germline V gene. Between the trimmed V and J ends, which lost 7 bases and 4 bases, there was a span of 13 bases. The CDR3, as DNA: TGTGCCAGCATCCCAGGGACGAGCACCGGGGAGCTGTTTTTT. The encoded protein is CASIPGTSTGELFF.